This T cell receptor beta chain was captured by sequencing in a study of blood T cells in healthy people across ages. This CDR3 spans 15 amino acids. Germline V gene data show CDR1 as SGHDT and CDR2 as YYEEEE. J was trimmed by 7 bases and V by 4 bases; bases with no gene match: 13. A second about 6 to 12 cycle PCR used barcoded and J-beta primers. A single record per CDR3 protein comes from TCRdb applying MiXCR to the 5' RACE reads. Of hundreds of thousands of distinct CDR3 sequences listed, roughly 21% are singletons. The specimen sequenced was blood. The TCR sequence derives from a man between 65 and 85 years old in good health. The rearrangement uses TRBV5-6 and TRBJ2-7; 8 bases are a match to TRBD1. CDR3 coding DNA: TGTGCCAGCAGCCTAACCGGGACAGGATTGAAAGAGCAGTACTTC. It translates to CASSLTGTGLKEQYF.